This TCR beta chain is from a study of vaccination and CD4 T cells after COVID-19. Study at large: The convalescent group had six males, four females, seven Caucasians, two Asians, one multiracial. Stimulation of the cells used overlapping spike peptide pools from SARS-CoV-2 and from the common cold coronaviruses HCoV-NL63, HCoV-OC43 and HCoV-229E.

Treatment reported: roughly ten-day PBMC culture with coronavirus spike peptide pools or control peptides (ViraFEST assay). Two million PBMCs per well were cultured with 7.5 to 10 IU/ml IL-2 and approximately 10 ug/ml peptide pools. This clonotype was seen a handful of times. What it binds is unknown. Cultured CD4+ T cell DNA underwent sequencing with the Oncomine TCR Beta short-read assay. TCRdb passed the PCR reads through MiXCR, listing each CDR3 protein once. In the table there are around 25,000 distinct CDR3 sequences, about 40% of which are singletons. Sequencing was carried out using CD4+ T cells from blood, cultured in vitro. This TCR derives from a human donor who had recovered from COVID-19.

CDR3 protein: CASSRGRVPYGYTF. The CDR3 DNA sequence: TGTGCCAGCAGTCGCGGAAGGGTCCCCTATGGCTACACCTTC. The chain uses TRBV6-1 and TRBJ1-2; no clear D. V lost 5 bases and J 4 bases, leaving 14 bases between the germline ends. The CDR3 is made up of 14 amino acids. Germline CDR1 MNHNS, CDR2 SASEGT.